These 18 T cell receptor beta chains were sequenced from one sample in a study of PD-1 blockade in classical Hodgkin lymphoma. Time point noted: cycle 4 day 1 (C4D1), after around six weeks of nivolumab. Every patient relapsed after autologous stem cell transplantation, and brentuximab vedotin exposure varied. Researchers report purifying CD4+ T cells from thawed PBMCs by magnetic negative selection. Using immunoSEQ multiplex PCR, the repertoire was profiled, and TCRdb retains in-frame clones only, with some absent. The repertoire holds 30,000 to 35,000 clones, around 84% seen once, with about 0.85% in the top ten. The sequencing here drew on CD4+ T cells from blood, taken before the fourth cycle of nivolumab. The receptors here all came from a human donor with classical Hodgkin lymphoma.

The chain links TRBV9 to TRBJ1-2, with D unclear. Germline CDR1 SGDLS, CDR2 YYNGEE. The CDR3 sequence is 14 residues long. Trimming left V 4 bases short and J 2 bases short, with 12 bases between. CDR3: CASSPETDNYGYTF. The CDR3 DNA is TGTGCCAGCAGCCCTGAGACGGACAACTATGGCTACACCTTC. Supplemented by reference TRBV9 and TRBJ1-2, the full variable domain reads DSGVTQTPKHLITATGQRVTLRCSPRSGDLSVYWYQQSLDQGLQFLIQYYNGEERAKGNILERFSAQQFPDLHSELNLSSLELGDSALYFCASSPETDNYGYTFGSGTRLTVV.

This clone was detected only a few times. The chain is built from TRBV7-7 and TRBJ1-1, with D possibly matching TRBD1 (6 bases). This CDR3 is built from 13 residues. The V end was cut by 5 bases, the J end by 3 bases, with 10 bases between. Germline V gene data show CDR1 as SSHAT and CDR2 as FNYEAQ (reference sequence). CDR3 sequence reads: CASSRGLDTEAFF. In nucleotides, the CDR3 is TGTGCCAGCAGCCGGGGGCTCGACACTGAAGCTTTCTTT.

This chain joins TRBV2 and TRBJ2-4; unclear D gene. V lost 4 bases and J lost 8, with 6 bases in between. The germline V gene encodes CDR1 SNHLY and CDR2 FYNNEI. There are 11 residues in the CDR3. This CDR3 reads CASSARDIQYF. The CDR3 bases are TGTGCCAGCAGTGCCCGGGACATTCAGTACTTC.

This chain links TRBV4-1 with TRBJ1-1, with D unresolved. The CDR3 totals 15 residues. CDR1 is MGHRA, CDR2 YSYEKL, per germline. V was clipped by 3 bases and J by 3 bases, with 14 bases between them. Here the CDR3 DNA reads TGCGCCAGCAGCCAGGTGGTAGGGAGGGACACTGAAGCTTTCTTT. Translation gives CASSQVVGRDTEAFF.

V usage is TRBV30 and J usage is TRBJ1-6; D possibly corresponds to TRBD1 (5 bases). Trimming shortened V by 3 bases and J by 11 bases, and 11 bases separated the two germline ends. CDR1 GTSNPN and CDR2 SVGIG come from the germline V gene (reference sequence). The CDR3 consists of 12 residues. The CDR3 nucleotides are TGTGCCTGGAGCGGGGACCGAGCACCCCTCCACTTT. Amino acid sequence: CAWSGDRAPLHF.

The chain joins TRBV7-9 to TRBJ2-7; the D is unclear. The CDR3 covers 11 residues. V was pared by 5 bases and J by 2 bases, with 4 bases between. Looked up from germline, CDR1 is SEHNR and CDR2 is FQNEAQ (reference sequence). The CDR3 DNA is TGTGCCAGCAGCCCGGCCTACGAGCAGTACTTC. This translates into CASSPAYEQYF.

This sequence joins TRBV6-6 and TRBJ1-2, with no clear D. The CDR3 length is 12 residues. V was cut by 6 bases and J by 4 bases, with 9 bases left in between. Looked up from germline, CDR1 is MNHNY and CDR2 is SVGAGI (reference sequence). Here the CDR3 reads CASSSDGYGYTF. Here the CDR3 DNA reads TGTGCCAGCAGCTCTGACGGCTATGGCTACACCTTC.

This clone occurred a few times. The CDR3 region has the DNA TGTGCCAGTACCCAGCTCTGGGGAGACTCCTACGAGCAGTACTTC. It encodes CASTQLWGDSYEQYF. The chain uses TRBV19 and TRBJ2-7, with a possible D match to TRBD2 (5 bases). With 7 bases removed from V and 0 bases from J, the gap between germline ends came to 16 bases. Germline lookup yields CDR1 LNHDA and CDR2 SQIVND (reference sequence). The CDR3 loop spans 15 amino acids.

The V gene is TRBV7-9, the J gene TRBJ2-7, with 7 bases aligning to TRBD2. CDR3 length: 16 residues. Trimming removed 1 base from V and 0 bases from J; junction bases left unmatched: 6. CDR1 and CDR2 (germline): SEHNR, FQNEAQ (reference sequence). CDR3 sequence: CASSLGRSSGSYEQYF. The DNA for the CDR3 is TGTGCCAGCAGCTTAGGCAGGTCTAGCGGCTCCTACGAGCAGTACTTC.

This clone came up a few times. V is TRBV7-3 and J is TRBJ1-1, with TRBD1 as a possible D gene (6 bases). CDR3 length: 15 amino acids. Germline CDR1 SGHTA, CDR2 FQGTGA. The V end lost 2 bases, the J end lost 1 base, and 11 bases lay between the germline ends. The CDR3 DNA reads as TGTGCCAGCAGCTTAGTTGGGGGCGGGAACACTGAAGCTTTCTTT. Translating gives CASSLVGGGNTEAFF.

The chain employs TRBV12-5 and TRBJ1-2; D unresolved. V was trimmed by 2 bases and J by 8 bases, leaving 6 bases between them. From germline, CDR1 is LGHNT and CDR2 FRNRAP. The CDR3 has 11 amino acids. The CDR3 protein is CASGLPEGYTF. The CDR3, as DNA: TGTGCTAGTGGTTTGCCAGAGGGCTACACCTTC.

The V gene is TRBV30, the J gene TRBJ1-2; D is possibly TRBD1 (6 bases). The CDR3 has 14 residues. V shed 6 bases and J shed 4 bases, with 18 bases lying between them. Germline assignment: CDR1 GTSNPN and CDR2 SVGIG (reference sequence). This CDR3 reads CACPSSGTTYGYTF. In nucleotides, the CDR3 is TGTGCCTGCCCTTCCTCCGGGACAACCTATGGCTACACCTTC.

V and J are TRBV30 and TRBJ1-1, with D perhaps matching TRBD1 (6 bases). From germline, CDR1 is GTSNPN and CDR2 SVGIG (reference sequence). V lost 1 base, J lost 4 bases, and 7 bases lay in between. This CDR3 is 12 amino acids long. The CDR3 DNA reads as TGTGCCTGGAGTGAAGGGGGCACTGAAGCTTTCTTT. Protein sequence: CAWSEGGTEAFF.

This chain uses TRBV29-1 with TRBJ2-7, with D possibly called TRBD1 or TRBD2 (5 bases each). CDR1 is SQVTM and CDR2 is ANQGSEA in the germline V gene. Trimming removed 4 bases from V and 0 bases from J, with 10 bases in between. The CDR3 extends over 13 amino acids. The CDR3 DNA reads TGCAGCGTTGGTTCAGGGAGCTCCTACGAGCAGTACTTC. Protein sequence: CSVGSGSSYEQYF.

CDR3 sequence: CASSLDGATMREAFF. The CDR3 bases are TGCGCCAGCAGCTTGGATGGGGCGACTATGAGGGAAGCTTTCTTT. The chain combines TRBV5-1 with TRBJ1-1; a possible D gene is TRBD1 (5 bases). With 0 bases removed from V and 8 bases from J, the gap between germline ends came to 17 bases. The CDR3 contains 15 residues. In germline, CDR1 is SGHRS, CDR2 YFSETQ.

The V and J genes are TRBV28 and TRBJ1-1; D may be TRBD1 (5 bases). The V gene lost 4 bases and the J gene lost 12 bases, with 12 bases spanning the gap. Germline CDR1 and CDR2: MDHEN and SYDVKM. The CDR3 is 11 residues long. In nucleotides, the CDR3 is TGTGCCAGCAGTTCCCCTAAGGGGACTTTCTTT. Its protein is CASSSPKGTFF.

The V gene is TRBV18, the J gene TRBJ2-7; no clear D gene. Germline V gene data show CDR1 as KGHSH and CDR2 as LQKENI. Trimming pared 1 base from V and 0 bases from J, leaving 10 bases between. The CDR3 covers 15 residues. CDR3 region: CASSPLFKGSYEQYF. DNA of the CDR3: TGTGCCAGCTCACCACTGTTTAAGGGCTCCTACGAGCAGTACTTC.

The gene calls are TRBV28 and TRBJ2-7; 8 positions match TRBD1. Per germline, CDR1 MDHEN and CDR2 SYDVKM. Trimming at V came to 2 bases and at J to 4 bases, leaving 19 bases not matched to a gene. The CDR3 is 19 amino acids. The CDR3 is CASSLIPGAGTGVRYEQYF. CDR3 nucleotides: TGTGCCAGCAGTTTAATCCCGGGTGCCGGGACAGGCGTTCGATACGAGCAGTACTTC.